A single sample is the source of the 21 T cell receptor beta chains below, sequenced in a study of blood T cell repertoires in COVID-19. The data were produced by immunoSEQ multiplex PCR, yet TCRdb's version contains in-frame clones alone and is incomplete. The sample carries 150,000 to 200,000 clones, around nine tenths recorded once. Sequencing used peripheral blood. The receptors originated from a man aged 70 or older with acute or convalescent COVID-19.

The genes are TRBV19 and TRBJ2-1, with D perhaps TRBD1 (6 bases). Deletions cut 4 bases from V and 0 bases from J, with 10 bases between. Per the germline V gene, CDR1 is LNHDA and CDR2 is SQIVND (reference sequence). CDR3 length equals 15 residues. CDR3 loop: CASSSTGSSYNEQFF. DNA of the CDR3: TGTGCCAGTAGTAGCACAGGGAGCTCCTACAATGAGCAGTTCTTC.

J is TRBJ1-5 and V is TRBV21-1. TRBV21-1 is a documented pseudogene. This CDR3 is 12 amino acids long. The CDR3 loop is CASSNSNQPQHF. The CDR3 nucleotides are TGTGCCAGCAGCAATAGTAATCAGCCCCAGCATTTT.

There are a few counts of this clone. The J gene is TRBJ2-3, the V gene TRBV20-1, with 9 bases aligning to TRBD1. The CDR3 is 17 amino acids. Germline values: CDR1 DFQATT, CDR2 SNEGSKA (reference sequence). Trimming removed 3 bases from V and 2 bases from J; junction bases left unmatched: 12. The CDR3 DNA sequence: TGCAGTGCTAGTGTCTCCAGGACAGGGGCGTTCACAGATACGCAGTATTTT. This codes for CSASVSRTGAFTDTQYF.

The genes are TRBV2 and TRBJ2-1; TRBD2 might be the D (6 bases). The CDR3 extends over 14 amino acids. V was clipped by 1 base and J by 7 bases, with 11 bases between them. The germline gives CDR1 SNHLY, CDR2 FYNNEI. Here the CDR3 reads CASSEEEGRNEQFF. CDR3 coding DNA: TGTGCCAGCAGTGAAGAAGAGGGGAGGAATGAGCAGTTCTTC. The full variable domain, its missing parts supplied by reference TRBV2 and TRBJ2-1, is EPEVTQTPSHQVTQMGQEVILRCVPISNHLYFYWYRQILGQKVEFLVSFYNNEISEKSEIFDDQFSVERPDGSNFTLKIRSTKLEDSAMYFCASSEEEGRNEQFFGPGTRLTVL.

The CDR3 sequence: CASSHLIGDEQYF. In nucleotides, the CDR3 is TGCGCCAGCAGCCACCTAATAGGAGACGAGCAGTACTTC. The rearrangement joins TRBV4-3 to TRBJ2-7; D remains unclear. V gave up 3 bases and J gave up 5 bases, with 11 bases separating them. The CDR3 spans 13 residues. CDR1 and CDR2 (germline): LGHNA, YSLEER.

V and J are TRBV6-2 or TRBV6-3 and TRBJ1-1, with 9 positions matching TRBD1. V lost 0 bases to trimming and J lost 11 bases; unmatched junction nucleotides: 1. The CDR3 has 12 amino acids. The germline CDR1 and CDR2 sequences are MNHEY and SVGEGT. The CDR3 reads CASSYSGTGAFF. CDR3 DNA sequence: TGTGCCAGCAGTTACTCCGGGACAGGGGCTTTCTTT.

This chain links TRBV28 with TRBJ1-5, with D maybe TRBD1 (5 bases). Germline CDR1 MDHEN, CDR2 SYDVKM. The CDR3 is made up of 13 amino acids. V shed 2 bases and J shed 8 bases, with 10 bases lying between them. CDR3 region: CASSLGEGEPQHF. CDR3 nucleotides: TGTGCCAGCAGTTTAGGAGAAGGGGAGCCCCAGCATTTT.

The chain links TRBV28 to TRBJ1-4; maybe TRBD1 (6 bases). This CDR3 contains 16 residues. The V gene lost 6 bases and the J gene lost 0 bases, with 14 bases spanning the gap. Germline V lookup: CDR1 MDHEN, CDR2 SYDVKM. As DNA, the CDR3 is TGTGCCAGCAGCAACAGGGTAGGAGCAACTAATGAAAAACTGTTTTTT. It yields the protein CASSNRVGATNEKLFF.

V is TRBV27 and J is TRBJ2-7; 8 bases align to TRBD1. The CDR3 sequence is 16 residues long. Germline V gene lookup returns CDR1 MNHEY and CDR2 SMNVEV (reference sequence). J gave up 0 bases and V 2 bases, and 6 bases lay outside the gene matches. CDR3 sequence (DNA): TGTGCCAGCAGTTTAGCAGGGGGCCCCCTCTCCTACGAGCAGTACTTC. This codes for CASSLAGGPLSYEQYF.

The CDR3 here is CASNLQGGNTEAFF. The CDR3 bases are TGTGCCAGCAACTTACAGGGGGGGAACACTGAAGCTTTCTTT. The chain links TRBV28 to TRBJ1-1; 8 bases match TRBD1. V was pared by 7 bases and J by 1 base, with 5 bases of the junction left unmatched. The CDR3 is 14 amino acids. Germline V lookup: CDR1 MDHEN, CDR2 SYDVKM.

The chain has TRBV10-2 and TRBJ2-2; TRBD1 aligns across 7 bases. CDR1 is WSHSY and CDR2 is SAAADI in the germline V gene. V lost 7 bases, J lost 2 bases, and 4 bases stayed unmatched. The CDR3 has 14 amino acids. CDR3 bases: TGCGCCAGCACCCGGGACAGAAACACCGGGGAGCTGTTTTTT. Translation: CASTRDRNTGELFF.

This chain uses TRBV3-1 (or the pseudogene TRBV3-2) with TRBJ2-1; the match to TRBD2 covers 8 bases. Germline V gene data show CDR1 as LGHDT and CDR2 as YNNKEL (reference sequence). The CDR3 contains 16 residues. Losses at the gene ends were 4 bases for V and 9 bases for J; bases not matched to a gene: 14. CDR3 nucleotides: TGTGCCAGCAGCCCCCTTGTCGGGGGGGCCACTGGTGAGCAGTTCTTC. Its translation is CASSPLVGGATGEQFF.

Here the CDR3 reads CASSFSGSGANVLTF. CDR3 bases: TGTGCCAGCAGCTTTTCGGGTTCCGGGGCCAACGTCCTGACTTTC. The chain recombines TRBV13 with TRBJ2-6; unclear D gene. Trimming pared 3 bases from V and 4 bases from J, leaving 10 bases between. Germline V gene data show CDR1 as PRHDT and CDR2 as FYEKMQ (reference sequence). This CDR3 comprises 15 residues.

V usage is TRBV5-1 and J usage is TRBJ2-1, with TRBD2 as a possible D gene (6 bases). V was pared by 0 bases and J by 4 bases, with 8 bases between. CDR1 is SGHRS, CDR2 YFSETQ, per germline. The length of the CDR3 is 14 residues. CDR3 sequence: CASSLGAGYNEQFF. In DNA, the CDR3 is TGCGCCAGCAGCTTGGGGGCGGGGTACAATGAGCAGTTCTTC.

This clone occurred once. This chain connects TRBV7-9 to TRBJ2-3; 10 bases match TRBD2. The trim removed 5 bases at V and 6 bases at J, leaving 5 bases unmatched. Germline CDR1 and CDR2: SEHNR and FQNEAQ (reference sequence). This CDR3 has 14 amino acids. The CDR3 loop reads CASSAGLAADTQYF. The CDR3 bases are TGTGCCAGCAGCGCCGGACTAGCGGCCGATACGCAGTATTTT.

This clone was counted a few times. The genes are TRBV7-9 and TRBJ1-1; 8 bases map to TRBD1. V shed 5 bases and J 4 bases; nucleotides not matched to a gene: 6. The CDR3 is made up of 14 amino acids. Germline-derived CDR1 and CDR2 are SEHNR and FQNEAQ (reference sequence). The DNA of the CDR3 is TGTGCCAGCAGCCCAGGGGGCTGGAGCACTGAAGCTTTCTTT. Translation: CASSPGGWSTEAFF.

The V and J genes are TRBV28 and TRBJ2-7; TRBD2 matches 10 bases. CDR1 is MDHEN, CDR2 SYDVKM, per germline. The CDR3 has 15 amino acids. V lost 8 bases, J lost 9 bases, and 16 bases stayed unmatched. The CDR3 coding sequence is TGTGCCAGCCAGGCGCTTAAGCGGGAGGGCCAAATGCAGTACTTC. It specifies CASQALKREGQMQYF.

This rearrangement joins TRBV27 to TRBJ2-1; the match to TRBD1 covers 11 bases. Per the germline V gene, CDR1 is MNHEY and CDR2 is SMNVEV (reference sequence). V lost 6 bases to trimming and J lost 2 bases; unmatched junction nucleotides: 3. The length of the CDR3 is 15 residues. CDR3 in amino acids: CASSGGQGAYNEQFF. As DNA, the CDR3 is TGTGCCAGCAGCGGGGGACAGGGGGCCTACAATGAGCAGTTCTTC.

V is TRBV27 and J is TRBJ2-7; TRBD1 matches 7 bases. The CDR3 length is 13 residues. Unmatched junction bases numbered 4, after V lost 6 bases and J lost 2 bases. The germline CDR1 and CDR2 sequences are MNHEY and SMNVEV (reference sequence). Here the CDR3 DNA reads TGTGCCAGCAGAAGGGGGCGCGCCTACGAGCAGTACTTC. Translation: CASRRGRAYEQYF.

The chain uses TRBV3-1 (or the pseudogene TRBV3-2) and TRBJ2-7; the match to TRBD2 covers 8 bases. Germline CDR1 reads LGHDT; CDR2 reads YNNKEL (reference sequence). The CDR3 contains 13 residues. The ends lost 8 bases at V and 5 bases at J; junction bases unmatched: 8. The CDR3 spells CASARLASHEQYF. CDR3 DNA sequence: TGTGCCAGCGCCAGACTAGCGAGTCACGAGCAGTACTTC.

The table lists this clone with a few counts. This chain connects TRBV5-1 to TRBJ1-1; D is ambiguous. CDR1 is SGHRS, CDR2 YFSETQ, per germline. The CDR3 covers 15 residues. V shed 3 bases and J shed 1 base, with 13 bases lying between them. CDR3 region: CASSSLWGANTEAFF. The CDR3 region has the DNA TGCGCCAGCAGCTCGCTATGGGGAGCGAACACTGAAGCTTTCTTT. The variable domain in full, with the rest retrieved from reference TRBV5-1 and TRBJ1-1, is KAGVTQTPRYLIKTRGQQVTLSCSPISGHRSVSWYQQTPGQGLQFLFEYFSETQRNKGNFPGRFSGRQFSNSRSEMNVSTLELGDSALYLCASSSLWGANTEAFFGQGTRLTVV.